The present T cell receptor beta chain was sequenced within a study of cytomegalovirus exposure and HLA in healthy donors. Whole-study findings and limits: Later analysis associated a missense DCLRE1C variant with TCR beta V- and J-gene trimming.

This clone was seen only once. Its antigen is unidentified. With 60 Vbeta and 13 Jbeta primers, the PCR was carried out. The table came from immunoSEQ multiplex PCR; TCRdb's copy has only in-frame clones and leaves some out. The sample holds 120,000 to 150,000 clones, approximately 67% seen once. V lost 1 base and J lost 10, with 11 bases in between. From germline, CDR1 is SGHTA and CDR2 FQGTGA. The CDR3 contains 13 residues. The J gene is TRBJ2-1, the V gene TRBV7-3, with D perhaps TRBD2 (6 bases). Sequenced material: PBMCs. The receptor's source is a woman aged 55-69 years in good health and CMV-seronegative. The DNA for the CDR3 is TGTGCCAGCAGCTTAATACTGGGGAGGGAGCAGTTCTTC. This translates into CASSLILGREQFF.